A selection of T cell receptor beta chains follows, all from one sample in a study of blood T cells in healthy people across ages. A single record per CDR3 protein comes from TCRdb applying MiXCR to the 5' RACE reads. Here the sample spans approximately 800,000 distinct CDR3 sequences, approximately 55% being singletons. Sequenced sample: blood. These TCRs come from a man older than 75 in good health. CDR3s include the opening cysteine and the closing phenylalanine or tryptophan. Each record gives: CDR3 DNA, CDR3 protein, J gene, D gene, V gene, clone size. The D gene is left open where the match is weak. Rows may omit the clone size; those that give it use once, few, many or a size class.

DNA: TGCAGCGCCGGGACTAGCGTGTACGAGCAGTACTTC
CDR3: CSAGTSVYEQYF
J: TRBJ2-7
D: TRBD2
V: TRBV29-1
size: few

DNA: TGTGCCAGCAGCCCCGGGACTTTGGACAATCAGCCCCAGCATTTT
CDR3: CASSPGTLDNQPQHF
J: TRBJ1-5
D: .
V: TRBV3-1
size: .

DNA: TGTGCCAGCAGCTTGCCCGGACAGGGGGCGCACGAGCAGTTCTTC
CDR3: CASSLPGQGAHEQFF
J: TRBJ2-1
D: TRBD1
V: TRBV11-2
size: .

DNA: TGTGCCAGCAGTACAAGCCCGGGCCTTCCGTGGCAGTTCTTC
CDR3: CASSTSPGLPWQFF
J: TRBJ2-1
D: .
V: TRBV6-1
size: .

DNA: TGTGCCAGCAGCTTAGTAGCGGATTCCAAAAACATTCAGTACTTC
CDR3: CASSLVADSKNIQYF
J: TRBJ2-4
D: .
V: TRBV7-2
size: few

DNA: TGCGCCAGCAGCTTGGCGCTAGCGGGAAACCAAGAGACCCAGTACTTC
CDR3: CASSLALAGNQETQYF
J: TRBJ2-5
D: TRBD2
V: TRBV5-1
size: .

DNA: TGCGCCAGCAGCTTAGGGAGTAGCCGTAGCACAGATACGCAGTATTTT
CDR3: CASSLGSSRSTDTQYF
J: TRBJ2-3
D: .
V: TRBV5-1
size: .

DNA: TGTGCCAGCAGTTTAATCGGGGGCGGGGAGCTGTTTTTT
CDR3: CASSLIGGGELFF
J: TRBJ2-2
D: .
V: TRBV12-3/TRBV12-4
size: few

DNA: TGTGCCACCAGCCGGGACACTACCTACGAGCAGTACTTC
CDR3: CATSRDTTYEQYF
J: TRBJ2-7
D: .
V: TRBV10-3
size: .

DNA: TGTGCCAGCAGCGCAAATGGTTTGGGGGGCGGCGAGCAGTACTTC
CDR3: CASSANGLGGGEQYF
J: TRBJ2-7
D: .
V: TRBV25-1
size: .

DNA: TGTGCCAGCACTGACAGGCGCTTACACTCCTATGGCTACACCTTC
CDR3: CASTDRRLHSYGYTF
J: TRBJ1-2
D: .
V: TRBV12-3/TRBV12-4
size: .

DNA: TGCGCCAGCAGCTTGGGGACAGGGGGCCACAATGAGCAGTTCTTC
CDR3: CASSLGTGGHNEQFF
J: TRBJ2-1
D: TRBD1
V: TRBV5-1
size: .

DNA: TGTGCCAGCAGCTCGGAGCGGAGCTCCTACAATGAGCAGTTCTTC
CDR3: CASSSERSSYNEQFF
J: TRBJ2-1
D: .
V: TRBV7-3
size: once

DNA: TGCGCCAGCAGTGAGTCGTCTAGCGGGAGATACGAGCAGTACTTC
CDR3: CASSESSSGRYEQYF
J: TRBJ2-7
D: TRBD2
V: TRBV10-2
size: .

DNA: TGTGCCAGCAGTTACAGGGGTAGAGACTACGAGCAGTACTTC
CDR3: CASSYRGRDYEQYF
J: TRBJ2-7
D: .
V: TRBV6-2/TRBV6-3
size: few

DNA: TGTGCCAGCAGCTTTGGGGCTAGCGGCAATGAGCAGTTCTTC
CDR3: CASSFGASGNEQFF
J: TRBJ2-1
D: TRBD2
V: TRBV7-3
size: few

DNA: TGCGCCAGCAGCCAAGATAGGGCAGGGGCCCAATCACACTATGGCTACACCTTC
CDR3: CASSQDRAGAQSHYGYTF
J: TRBJ1-2
D: .
V: TRBV4-1
size: many

DNA: TGTGCCACCAGTGGCCGGGAGGATGGGACAGATACGCAGTATTTT
CDR3: CATSGREDGTDTQYF
J: TRBJ2-3
D: TRBD2
V: TRBV24-1
size: .